A single sample gave rise to the 15 T cell receptor beta chains below, sequenced in a study of blood T cell repertoires in COVID-19. Produced via immunoSEQ multiplex PCR; TCRdb's table is partial and in-frame only. This table has 200,000 to 250,000 clones, approximately 78% appearing once. The sample consisted of peripheral blood. These TCRs come from a woman aged 35 to 49 with acute or convalescent COVID-19.

The CDR3 DNA reads as TGTGCCAGCAGTGCGAACATCCCGGGACAGCGACCAGGGCATTTT. It specifies CASSANIPGQRPGHF. The chain is built from TRBV28 and TRBJ1-5; 7 bases are a match to TRBD1. The germline V gene has CDR1 MDHEN and CDR2 SYDVKM. The V and J ends lost 5 bases and 15 bases, in that order; junction bases with no gene match: 19. The CDR3 sequence is 15 residues long.

The V gene is TRBV12-5, the J gene TRBJ2-3; D not certain. V dropped 5 bases and J dropped 7 bases, with 16 bases sitting between them. Germline V gene sequence: CDR1 LGHNT, CDR2 FRNRAP. The CDR3 sequence is 14 residues long. The CDR3 is CASGLSLDGYTQYF. In nucleotides, the CDR3 is TGTGCTAGTGGTCTGTCGCTAGACGGCTATACGCAGTATTTT.

This clone was recorded a few times. The chain links TRBV19 to TRBJ1-5; 8 bases align to TRBD1. With 5 bases clipped from V and 0 bases from J, the junction kept 6 bases outside the gene matches. The CDR3 extends over 16 amino acids. Germline V lookup: CDR1 LNHDA, CDR2 SQIVND (reference sequence). CDR3 sequence (DNA): TGTGCCAGTAGTGAAATGACAGGGGATAGCAATCAGCCCCAGCATTTT. It translates to CASSEMTGDSNQPQHF.

This chain joins TRBV24-1 and TRBJ2-1; D gene unclear. Trimming stripped 2 bases from V and 10 bases from J, with 14 bases between. Germline lookup yields CDR1 KGHDR and CDR2 SFDVKD. This CDR3 contains 14 residues. The CDR3 region is CATSDSIHSSEQFF. The CDR3 DNA is TGTGCCACCAGTGATTCGATCCACAGTTCCGAGCAGTTCTTC.

The chain employs TRBV7-9 and TRBJ2-2; D call uncertain. Germline values: CDR1 SEHNR, CDR2 FQNEAQ (reference sequence). The V end was cut by 1 base, the J end by 2 bases, with 5 bases between. The CDR3 has 14 residues. The CDR3 DNA reads TGTGCCAGCAGCTTAGGAGTAAACACCGGGGAGCTGTTTTTT. Protein sequence: CASSLGVNTGELFF.

A few counts support this clone. The CDR3 DNA is TGTGCCAGCAGTTTCCTCGGAGGGAATGAAAAACTGTTTTTT. It is translated as CASSFLGGNEKLFF. The chain has TRBV27 and TRBJ1-4; unclear D gene. V was pared by 3 bases and J by 5 bases, with 10 bases between. The CDR3 length is 14 residues. CDR1 is MNHEY and CDR2 is SMNVEV in the germline V gene (reference sequence). The whole variable domain, remainder taken from reference TRBV27 and TRBJ1-4, is EAQVTQNPRYLITVTGKKLTVTCSQNMNHEYMSWYRQDPGLGLRQIYYSMNVEVTDKGDVPEGYKVSRKEKRNFPLILESPSPNQTSLYFCASSFLGGNEKLFFGSGTQLSVL.

The chain carries TRBV12-1 and TRBJ2-5; the tabulated D call, TRBD2, remains unverified against the DNA. TRBV12-1 is flagged as a pseudogene. The CDR3 is made up of 12 amino acids. DNA for the CDR3: TGTGCCAGCAGCAGCCCGGAGGAGACCCAGTACTTC. Protein: CASSSPEETQYF.

In this sample, this clone turned up a few times. This rearrangement joins TRBV11-2 to TRBJ2-1; 12 bases are shared with TRBD2. Unmatched junction bases numbered 6, after V lost 5 bases and J lost 7 bases. This CDR3 region has 15 residues. Germline lookup yields CDR1 SGHAT and CDR2 FQNNGV. CDR3 protein: CASSPRGTSGNEQFF. CDR3 DNA: TGTGCCAGCAGCCCTCGGGGGACTAGCGGGAATGAGCAGTTCTTC.

Worth noting for this clone: The junction departs from the called germline gene at one end, perhaps through a read error. V is TRBV29-1 and J is TRBJ1-1, with 8 nucleotides matching TRBD1. The CDR3 sequence is 13 residues long. Germline V gene data show CDR1 as SQVTM and CDR2 as ANQGSEA. CDR3 protein: CSFDRGLGTEAFF. DNA for the CDR3: TGCAGCTTTGACAGGGGATTGGGAACTGAAGCTTTCTTT. Combining the CDR3 with reference TRBV29-1 and TRBJ1-1 gives the whole variable domain SAVISQKPSRDICQRGTSLTIQCQVDSQVTMMFWYRQQPGQSLTLIATANQGSEATYESGFVIDKFPISRPNLTFSTLTVSNMSPEDSSIYLCSFDRGLGTEAFFGQGTRLTVV.

The chain has TRBV29-1 and TRBJ1-1, with 10 bases that match TRBD1. CDR3 size: 15 residues. The germline V gene has CDR1 SQVTM and CDR2 ANQGSEA. J gave up 5 bases and V 4 bases, and 10 bases lay outside the gene matches. The CDR3 coding sequence is TGCAGCGTTGCATTCTGGGGGGACAGGGGAACTGAAGCTTTCTTT. Its translation is CSVAFWGDRGTEAFF.

This clone occurred a few times. The chain employs TRBV7-2 and TRBJ2-7; 16 bases agree with TRBD2. CDR1 is SGHTA, CDR2 FQGNSA, per germline. V trimming: 4 bases; J trimming: 2 bases; junction bases outside the gene matches: 11. This CDR3 has 19 amino acids. The CDR3 loop reads CASSSTGLAGGRPPYEQYF. The CDR3 DNA is TGTGCCAGCAGCTCTACGGGACTAGCGGGAGGGAGACCCCCCTACGAGCAGTACTTC.

This clone turned up a few times. The chain joins TRBV2 to TRBJ2-1; D is unclear. V lost 3 bases and J lost 4, with 13 bases in between. The germline V gene encodes CDR1 SNHLY and CDR2 FYNNEI. The CDR3 covers 15 residues. The DNA for the CDR3 is TGTGCCAGCAGTGACCCTTGGCTTCCATACAATGAGCAGTTCTTC. This sequence encodes CASSDPWLPYNEQFF.

The chain recombines TRBV4-1 with TRBJ2-1; 9 bases are shared with TRBD2. The J segment lost 4 bases and the V segment lost 0 bases, leaving 7 bases of the junction unmatched. Germline CDR1 MGHRA, CDR2 YSYEKL. The CDR3 runs 17 residues. CDR3 residues: CASSQDPGLAPYNEQFF. As DNA, the CDR3 is TGCGCCAGCAGCCAAGACCCGGGACTAGCTCCTTACAATGAGCAGTTCTTC.

The chain couples TRBV5-1 to TRBJ1-2; 9 bases match TRBD1. CDR3 length: 17 residues. V trimming: 0 bases; J trimming: 0 bases; junction bases outside the gene matches: 6. Germline V gene lookup returns CDR1 SGHRS and CDR2 YFSETQ. The CDR3 region is CASSLAADRGTNYGYTF. CDR3 bases: TGCGCCAGCAGCTTGGCCGCGGACAGGGGAACTAACTATGGCTACACCTTC.

The chain combines TRBV6-4 with TRBJ2-2, with D hard to call. V lost 4 bases, J lost 5 bases, and 11 bases lay in between. This CDR3 spans 14 amino acids. Germline CDR1 and CDR2: MRHNA and SNTAGT. The CDR3 sequence: CASSVQAGTGELFF. Written as DNA, the CDR3 is TGTGCCAGCAGTGTTCAGGCTGGGACCGGGGAGCTGTTTTTT.